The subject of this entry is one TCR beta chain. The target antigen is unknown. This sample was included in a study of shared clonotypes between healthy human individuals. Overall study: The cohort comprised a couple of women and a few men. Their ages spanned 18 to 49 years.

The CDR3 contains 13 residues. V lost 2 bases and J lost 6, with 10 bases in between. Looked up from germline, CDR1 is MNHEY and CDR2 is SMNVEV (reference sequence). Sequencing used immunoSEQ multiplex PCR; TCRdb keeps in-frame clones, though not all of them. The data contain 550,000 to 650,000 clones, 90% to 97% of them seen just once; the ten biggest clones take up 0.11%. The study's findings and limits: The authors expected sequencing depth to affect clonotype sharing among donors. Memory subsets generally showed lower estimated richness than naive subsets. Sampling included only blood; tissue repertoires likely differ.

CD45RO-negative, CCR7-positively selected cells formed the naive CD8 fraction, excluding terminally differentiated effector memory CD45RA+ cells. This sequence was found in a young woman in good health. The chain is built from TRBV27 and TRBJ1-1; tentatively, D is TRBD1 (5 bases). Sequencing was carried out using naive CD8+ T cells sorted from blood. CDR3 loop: CASSLARGSEAFF. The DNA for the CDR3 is TGTGCCAGCAGTTTAGCCCGGGGCTCTGAAGCTTTCTTT.